This TCR beta chain stems from a study of T cell responses to AZD1222 COVID-19 vaccine. V was trimmed by 2 bases and J by 3 bases, leaving 2 bases between them. The CDR3 is made up of 11 amino acids. Per germline, CDR1 SGHTA and CDR2 FQGNSA. Sequenced by immunoSEQ multiplex PCR; TCRdb stores in-frame clones only, minus some. The sample consists of tens of thousands of clones, around 82% of them appearing once. This clone is labeled medium-sized. This sample also contains other DNA sequences that code for the same CDR3. This clonotype was sampled from an adult who received the AZD1222 COVID-19 vaccine. This specimen was peripheral blood, taken 28 days after the second AZD1222 dose. The chain links TRBV7-2 to TRBJ2-7, with D unresolved. CDR3 bases: TGTGCCAGCAGCTTACGCTACGAGCAGTACTTC. As protein: CASSLRYEQYF.